The clone carrying this T cell receptor beta chain was seen only a few times. Its antigen is undetermined. Profiled with immunoSEQ multiplex PCR; TCRdb holds only in-frame clones, not every one. The data hold some 25,000 clones, with around 67% observed a single time. This specimen belongs to a study of OX40 agonist ivuxolimab in advanced cancers. Background on the study: Hepatocellular carcinoma, melanoma, renal cell or head and neck cancer was diagnosed in the dose-escalation patients.

Overall study results and limits: With doses of 0.1-3.0 mg/kg, partial responders showed among the lowest clonal expansion.

The V and J ends lost 6 bases and 6 bases respectively, with 11 bases between them. CDR1 and CDR2 from the germline V gene are KGHSH and LQKENI. The CDR3 spans 12 residues. Specimen: CD4+ or CD8+ T cells sorted from blood, collected in a trial of the OX40 agonist ivuxolimab. This receptor was taken from an adult with an advanced solid tumor such as melanoma, head and neck, liver or kidney cancer. V gene TRBV18 combines with J gene TRBJ1-1, with D possibly matching TRBD1 (5 bases). The CDR3 DNA sequence: TGTGCCAGCTCTCAGGGATCCGCTGAAGCTTTCTTT. Protein product: CASSQGSAEAFF.